These T cell receptor beta chains were read from a single sample in a study of patients and donors after allogeneic stem cell transplantation. TCRdb ran MiXCR on the RT-PCR reads and lists one entry per CDR3 protein. In the table there are about 150,000 distinct CDR3 sequences, nearly 25% of which are singletons. Sequenced: blood, either unsorted or a sorted T cell fraction (not recorded which). The receptor set was obtained from a human donor who was either an allogeneic HSCT recipient or a stem cell or donor lymphocyte infusion donor (not recorded which). It is not recorded whose cells these are; they may come from a transplant donor. Each CDR3 is given with its conserved first and last residue. The order of the fields is CDR3 protein, J gene, V gene.

CASSQDGNTIYF | TRBJ1-3 | TRBV5-1
CASSSREYGDTQYF | TRBJ2-3 | TRBV6-2/TRBV6-3
CSASPGLSNTGELFF | TRBJ2-2 | TRBV20-1
CSARVGTGGDAFF | TRBJ1-1 | TRBV20-1
CASSLGQSGNQPQHF | TRBJ1-5 | TRBV7-2
CASSIQGDGSGPQHF | TRBJ1-5 | TRBV9
CAISEPSSYNEQFF | TRBJ2-1 | TRBV10-3
CSASWSVNEQFF | TRBJ2-1 | TRBV20-1
CASSLGANEKLFF | TRBJ1-4 | TRBV5-6
CASSIRIEAFF | TRBJ1-1 | TRBV7-9
CASSYSKGAHYEQYF | TRBJ2-7 | TRBV6-2/TRBV6-3
CSAKDRGPYEQYF | TRBJ2-7 | TRBV20-1
CASGRRRGTPEAFF | TRBJ1-1 | TRBV12-3/TRBV12-4
CASRGGADPLFF | TRBJ1-4 | TRBV12-3/TRBV12-4
CASSRTGTGRPGELFF | TRBJ2-2 | TRBV7-3
CATGDRGTGNTIYF | TRBJ1-3 | TRBV19
CASSRPGQYNEQFF | TRBJ2-1 | TRBV7-9
CSVDDRAGLYNEQFF | TRBJ2-1 | TRBV29-1
CASRNQGGRGMDGYTF | TRBJ1-2 | TRBV6-5
CASSPTGGVEKLFF | TRBJ1-4 | TRBV12-3/TRBV12-4
CASRELGTYNEQFF | TRBJ2-1 | TRBV6-2/TRBV6-3
CASSLAGRGKNIQYF | TRBJ2-4 | TRBV7-2
CASSSTAISYNEQFF | TRBJ2-1 | TRBV12-3/TRBV12-4
CASSLRRGNEKLFF | TRBJ1-4 | TRBV7-2
CASSYRPGNIQYF | TRBJ2-4 | TRBV6-5
CSASRSWKDYGYTF | TRBJ1-2 | TRBV20-1
CSARVPDGEKLFF | TRBJ1-4 | TRBV20-1
CASSPLGLRLTEAFF | TRBJ1-1 | TRBV7-9
CASSWGDDRDQPQHF | TRBJ1-5 | TRBV5-1
CSARDRSFPTYEQYF | TRBJ2-7 | TRBV20-1
CASSLVDTTEAFF | TRBJ1-1 | TRBV5-6
CASSQDLASGSTDTQYF | TRBJ2-3 | TRBV4-2
CASRPQGAVSGELFF | TRBJ2-2 | TRBV12-3/TRBV12-4
CASSQDTASGGDNEQFF | TRBJ2-1 | TRBV4-1
CASRGGGPTEAFF | TRBJ1-1 | TRBV21-1
CASSQTGEAANYGYTF | TRBJ1-2 | TRBV3-1
CASSLSGTTSNEQFF | TRBJ2-1 | TRBV7-2
CSASPTSGSYEQYF | TRBJ2-7 | TRBV20-1
CASSTGTGALPTQYF | TRBJ2-3 | TRBV14
CASSETLEFWFHEQFF | TRBJ2-1 | TRBV6-4
CASSISSGPHNEQFF | TRBJ2-1 | TRBV19
CAISELGDEQFF | TRBJ2-1 | TRBV10-3
CASSSGQGTYSNQPQHF | TRBJ1-5 | TRBV7-2
CASSPSSHYEQYF | TRBJ2-7 | TRBV3-1
CASTPDRLNSPLHF | TRBJ1-6 | TRBV12-3/TRBV12-4
CASSLKGHEQYF | TRBJ2-7 | TRBV5-1